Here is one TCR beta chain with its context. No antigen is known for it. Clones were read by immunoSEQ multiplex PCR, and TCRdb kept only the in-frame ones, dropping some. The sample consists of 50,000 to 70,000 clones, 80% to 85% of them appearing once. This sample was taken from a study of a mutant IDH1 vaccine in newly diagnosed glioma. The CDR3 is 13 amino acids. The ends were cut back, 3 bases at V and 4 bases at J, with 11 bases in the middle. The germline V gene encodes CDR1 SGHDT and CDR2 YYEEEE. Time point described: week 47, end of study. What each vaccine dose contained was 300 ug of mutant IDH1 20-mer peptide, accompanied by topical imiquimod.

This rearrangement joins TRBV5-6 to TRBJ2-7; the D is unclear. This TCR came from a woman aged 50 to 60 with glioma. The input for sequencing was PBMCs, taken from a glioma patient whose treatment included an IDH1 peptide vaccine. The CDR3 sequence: CASSYQSRYEQYF. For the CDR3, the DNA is TGTGCCAGCAGCTATCAATCCCGATACGAGCAGTACTTC.